This TCR beta chain is drawn from a study of cytomegalovirus exposure and HLA in healthy donors. Overall study findings and caveats: A later analysis found first-cohort TCR clusters tended to co-occur in the 90 to 150 validation repertoires. Among TCR sequences, most were rare, though some public TCRs appeared in many donors. It was 160 or so TCR beta chains that were listed as cytomegalovirus-associated.

The method was immunoSEQ multiplex PCR; TCRdb's version includes in-frame clones alone and lacks a portion of them. The table includes around 200,000 clones, about 90% detected once. Comments on this clone: Its antigen is unidentified.

The donors were part of the validation cohort, which consisted of roughly 110 subjects and was separate from the first cohort of around 620 subjects. This receptor was taken from a woman under 30 in good health and CMV-seronegative. The specimen was PBMCs.

CDR3 in amino acids: CASSSQGADGNTIYF. CDR3 coding DNA: TGTGCCAGCAGCTCACAGGGGGCTGATGGAAACACCATATATTTT. This chain connects TRBV28 to TRBJ1-3; 9 positions match TRBD1. V was clipped by 6 bases and J by 3 bases; unmatched bases: 6. CDR1 is MDHEN and CDR2 is SYDVKM in the germline V gene. The CDR3 has 15 amino acids. The full variable domain, rest sourced from reference TRBV28 and TRBJ1-3, is DVKVTQSSRYLVKRTGEKVFLECVQDMDHENMFWYRQDPGLGLRLIYFSYDVKMKEKGDIPEGYSVSREKKERFSLILESASTNQTSMYLCASSSQGADGNTIYFGEGSWLTVV.